The clone carrying this TCR beta chain turned up a few times. The antigen remains undetermined. The CDR3 end lies 3 residues beyond the end of the read and is filled in from the germline J gene. Control and CVID samples contributed equal amounts of genomic DNA. TCRdb's copy holds only in-frame clones and misses some; the assay was immunoSEQ multiplex PCR. The table lists more than 55,000 clones, with no singletons. The data belong to a study of T cell clonality in common variable immunodeficiency. Study observations and caveats: Shared TCRbeta clones were fewer between CVID subjects than controls.

This CDR3 contains 14 residues. CDR1 and CDR2 (germline): LNHDA, SQIVND (reference sequence). What was sequenced was peripheral blood mononuclear cells. The chain uses TRBV19 and TRBJ2-4; 9 bases align to TRBD1. The origin of this receptor is a person between 18 and 69 years old in good health. The part of the CDR3 DNA that was read is TGTGCCAGCTCCTCGGGACAGGGTACCTATGGT. It translates to CASSSGQGTYG. Given in full, the CDR3 is CASSSGQGTYGQYF.